What follows describes a single T cell receptor gamma chain. As yet, its antigen is unknown. This CDR3 is also generated by other DNA sequences in the sample. The data belong to a study of Vδ1+ human thymocytes. Findings and caveats of the study: Highly polyclonal TRG and TRD repertoires with Gaussian CDR3 length distributions appeared in thymus. Around 20% of thymic delta-chain sequences were Vdelta2, with few Vdelta3, unlike blood Vdelta1+ controls.

RNA was extracted from the cells and then reverse transcribed. CDR3 amplicons came from multiplex PCR with pooled V-gene forward and constant-region reverse primers. TCRdb redid the clone calls on the multiplex PCR reads with CATT. This sample has around 11,000 gamma-chain clones, with roughly 45% found just once. In germline, CDR1 is GITISATS, CDR2 ISYDGTV (reference sequence). This CDR3 has 13 residues. Germline trimming cut 0 bases from V and 6 bases from J; bases unmatched to any gene: 5. This sequence was found in a boy under two years old who had congenital heart surgery. The sequenced sample was Vdelta1+ gamma-delta thymocytes from the thymus. Subset specified: FACS-sorted CD3+ TCRalphabeta- TCRVdelta1+ TCRVdelta2- thymocytes. V usage is TRGV9 and J usage is TRGJ1 or TRGJ2. This chain's CDR3 is CALWEVQGYKKLF. CDR3 DNA sequence: TGTGCCTTGTGGGAGGTGCAAGGTTATAAGAAACTCTTT.